Described below is a single T cell receptor (beta chain) sequence and its context. This sample was included in a study of blood T cell repertoires in COVID-19. Sequencing was performed with immunoSEQ multiplex PCR; in TCRdb, only in-frame clones are kept and a portion is missing. Among around 250,000 clones, roughly nine tenths were seen once, and the ten largest hold approximately 1.3%. V was clipped by 2 bases and J by 6 bases; unmatched bases: 3. The length of the CDR3 is 13 residues. CDR1 and CDR2 from the germline V gene are SGHAT and FQNNGV. What was sequenced was PBMCs or T cells enriched from blood (not recorded which). The receptor's source is a human donor in a cohort exposed to, infected with or recovered from COVID-19 (not recorded which). The donor label of this sample is uncertain. The chain uses TRBV11-2 and TRBJ2-7; 8 bases are shared with TRBD2. The chain's CDR3 is CASSLNREGEQYF. Here the CDR3 DNA reads TGTGCCAGCAGCTTAAATCGGGAGGGCGAGCAGTACTTC.